This T cell receptor beta chain was retrieved from a study of T-cell memory formation after mild COVID-19. The overall study: Clusters of TCRs were largely donor specific. Study conclusions and caveats: Prior to infection, memory already included some responding clones, suggesting cross-reactive memory joined. The study found balanced CD4/CD8 in clones contracting day 15 to 85 and a CD4+ lean in later expanders.

A note on this clonotype: What it binds is unknown.

CDR1 and CDR2 from the germline V gene are SQVTM and ANQGSEA. The CDR3 runs 15 residues. Deletions cut 3 bases from V and 0 bases from J, with 14 bases between. MiXCR was run by TCRdb on the 5' RACE reads, yielding one entry per CDR3 protein. The sample records roughly 80,000 distinct CDR3 sequences, 11% to 15% being singletons. Sequences were obtained from PBMCs or a T cell subset sorted from them (not recorded which). The receptor comes from an adult woman who had mild COVID-19 (a few samples of this study predate the infection). Cell type and time point are not known. The V and J genes are TRBV29-1 and TRBJ1-1; D not resolved. The CDR3 DNA follows: TGCAGCGTTGAGGCGCCCGAGGTCATGAACACTGAAGCTTTCTTT. Its protein is CSVEAPEVMNTEAFF.